Below are 24 T cell receptor beta chains sequenced from a single sample in a study of human T cells and chemical hapten exposure. Documented time point: patch test 1, 2 weeks after DPC sensitization. The treatment here: therapeutic diphenylcyclopropenone sensitization with weekly scalp DPC. TCRdb used MiXCR to reprocess the RACE reads, holding one entry per CDR3 protein. The table lists roughly 100,000 distinct CDR3 sequences, 8% to 13% of them singletons. This specimen consisted of whole blood, obtained in connection with sensitization to the hapten diphenylcyclopropenone (DPC). The source is a woman between 40 and 55 years old with alopecia areata. Some clones in this sample may be carry-over from other donors' samples.

This clonotype was seen ten or more times. The J gene is TRBJ1-5, the V gene TRBV20-1; D is perhaps TRBD1 (5 bases). The V gene's germline CDR1 is DFQATT and CDR2 SNEGSKA (reference sequence). With 3 bases removed from V and 4 bases from J, the gap between germline ends came to 7 bases. The CDR3 extends over 12 amino acids. CDR3 region: CSARAGNQPQHF. CDR3 sequence (DNA): TGCAGTGCTAGGGCAGGGAATCAGCCCCAGCATTTT.

This chain uses TRBV2 with TRBJ2-3; 10 bases match TRBD2. This CDR3 is built from 16 residues. After removal of 7 bases from V and 8 bases from J, the junction contained 15 bases not matched to a gene. Germline-derived CDR1 and CDR2 are SNHLY and FYNNEI. CDR3 in amino acids: CASTSRASGGSGTQYF. CDR3 bases: TGTGCCAGCACGAGTAGGGCTAGCGGGGGATCCGGTACGCAGTATTTT.

The J gene is TRBJ2-3, the V gene TRBV6-2 or TRBV6-3, with D uncertain. CDR3 length: 13 amino acids. V gave up 7 bases and J gave up 6 bases, with 14 bases separating them. From germline, CDR1 is MNHEY and CDR2 SVGEGT. CDR3 residues: CASTLRPRDTQYF. DNA for the CDR3: TGTGCCAGCACCCTCCGACCTAGGGATACGCAGTATTTT.

The chain couples TRBV5-6 to TRBJ1-1; D is ambiguous. Trimming removed 2 bases at V and 7 bases at J, with 6 bases between. Germline V gene data show CDR1 as SGHDT and CDR2 as YYEEEE. The CDR3 sequence is 11 residues long. CDR3 residues: CASSLSHEAFF. As DNA, the CDR3 is TGTGCCAGCAGCTTATCGCATGAAGCTTTCTTT. Full variable domain (remainder filled in from reference TRBV5-6 and TRBJ1-1): DAGVTQSPTHLIKTRGQQVTLRCSPKSGHDTVSWYQQALGQGPQFIFQYYEEEERQRGNFPDRFSGHQFPNYSSELNVNALLLGDSALYLCASSLSHEAFFGQGTRLTVV.

J is TRBJ2-7 and V is TRBV20-1; D tentatively reads TRBD1 or TRBD2 (6 bases each). The CDR3 is made up of 13 amino acids. The germline CDR1 and CDR2 sequences are DFQATT and SNEGSKA (reference sequence). DNA for the CDR3: TGCAGCCCGGGGGCCCTCGGGGGCTACGAGCAGTACTTC. It translates to CSPGALGGYEQYF.

V is TRBV7-8 and J is TRBJ1-1, with D perhaps matching TRBD1 (5 bases). The CDR3 extends over 15 amino acids. Germline CDR1 SGHVS, CDR2 FQNEAQ. Trimming pared 6 bases from V and 1 base from J, leaving 15 bases between. The CDR3: CASSPVGGSNTEAFF. CDR3 coding DNA: TGTGCCAGCAGTCCAGTCGGGGGTTCGAACACTGAAGCTTTCTTT.

This clonotype turned up a few times. The CDR3 region is CASSLFGYTDTQYF. CDR3 nucleotide sequence: TGTGCCAGCAGCTTATTCGGCTACACAGATACGCAGTATTTT. The chain is built from TRBV7-2 and TRBJ2-3; no reliable D call. The CDR3 runs to 14 residues. The V gene lost 2 bases and the J gene lost 2 bases, with 8 bases spanning the gap. CDR1 and CDR2 (germline): SGHTA, FQGNSA.

This clonotype was observed many times. This chain connects TRBV25-1 to TRBJ1-2; D uncertain. Trimming took off 2 bases at V and 6 bases at J, with 10 bases between the two ends. CDR1 is MGHDK and CDR2 is SYGVNS in the germline V gene. The CDR3 totals 13 residues. The CDR3 DNA reads TGTGCCAGCAGTGAAGGTTCGAGGGATGGCTACACCTTC. Translating gives CASSEGSRDGYTF.

This clonotype was counted many times. The gene calls are TRBV6-2 or TRBV6-3 and TRBJ2-7, with D uncertain. V lost 8 bases and J lost 3, with 26 bases in between. The germline V gene encodes CDR1 MNHEY and CDR2 SVGEGT. There are 17 residues in the CDR3. The CDR3 DNA reads as TGTGCCAGCCCCCGGAAACGAAGGTCAATACGGATCTACGAGCAGTACTTC. It translates to CASPRKRRSIRIYEQYF.

This clonotype was observed a handful of times. The chain is built from TRBV25-1 and TRBJ1-1, with D tentatively TRBD1 (6 bases). CDR1 is MGHDK and CDR2 is SYGVNS in the germline V gene. There are 12 residues in the CDR3. V was cut by 6 bases and J by 3 bases, with 8 bases left in between. The CDR3 reads CASRQGHTEAFF. In DNA, the CDR3 is TGTGCCAGCAGGCAGGGGCACACTGAAGCTTTCTTT.

This clonotype was detected only a few times. The CDR3 spells CASSSPGKWEPQHF. The CDR3 DNA reads as TGTGCCAGCAGCTCGCCGGGAAAATGGGAGCCCCAGCATTTT. The J gene is TRBJ1-5, the V gene TRBV7-2; D gene unclear. The V gene's germline CDR1 is SGHTA and CDR2 FQGNSA. V was trimmed by 4 bases and J by 8 bases, leaving 15 bases between them. The CDR3 spans 14 residues.

The table lists this clonotype with many counts. The chain is built from TRBV6-2 or TRBV6-3 and TRBJ2-7, with D tentatively TRBD1 or TRBD2 (5 bases each). The V gene's germline CDR1 is MNHEY and CDR2 SVGEGT. V lost 4 bases and J lost 1, with 8 bases in between. The CDR3 is 13 amino acids. CDR3 DNA: TGTGCCAGCAGTTTGGGACCATCCTACGAGCAGTACTTC. This translates into CASSLGPSYEQYF.

This clonotype was observed many times. V usage is TRBV7-2 and J usage is TRBJ2-4, with 9 bases matching TRBD1. Germline V CDR1 and CDR2: SGHTA, FQGNSA. Trimming cost V 2 bases and J 5 bases; bases outside gene matches: 4. This CDR3 contains 15 residues. The DNA for the CDR3 is TGTGCCAGCAGCTTATGGACAGGGGACGAAAACATTCAGTACTTC. It specifies CASSLWTGDENIQYF.

This clonotype was seen at least ten times. Here the CDR3 DNA reads TGCGCCAGCAGCGTCACAGGGCCGGGCACAGATACGCAGTATTTT. Translated: CASSVTGPGTDTQYF. V is TRBV5-1 and J is TRBJ2-3; D may be TRBD1 (6 bases). The ends were cut back, 4 bases at V and 1 base at J, with 13 bases in the middle. The CDR3 spans 15 residues. The V gene's germline CDR1 is SGHRS and CDR2 YFSETQ.

This clonotype was seen a single time. The CDR3 DNA reads as TGTGCCAGCAGTCTCGTTAGGGGGGGCAATCAGCCCCAGCATTTT. Translation gives CASSLVRGGNQPQHF. V and J are TRBV28 and TRBJ1-5, with D perhaps matching TRBD1 (6 bases). Trimming stripped 5 bases from V and 2 bases from J, with 13 bases between. The germline V gene encodes CDR1 MDHEN and CDR2 SYDVKM. This CDR3 region has 15 residues.

The table lists this clonotype with many counts. The chain recombines TRBV6-5 with TRBJ2-1; TRBD1 matches 10 bases. V lost 5 bases, J lost 8 bases, and 6 bases stayed unmatched. The CDR3 is 14 residues long. Germline CDR1 and CDR2: MNHEY and SVGAGI. The CDR3, as DNA: TGTGCCAGCAGTCGGACAGGGGGTTTGGATGAGCAGTTCTTC. Its protein product is CASSRTGGLDEQFF.

This chain uses TRBV6-2 or TRBV6-3 with TRBJ1-1, with TRBD1 identical over 8 bases. This CDR3 is 14 amino acids long. The V gene's germline CDR1 is MNHEY and CDR2 SVGEGT. Losses at the gene ends were 5 bases for V and 0 bases for J; bases not matched to a gene: 2. The CDR3 nucleotides read TGTGCCAGCAGTCGACAGGGGTTGAACACTGAAGCTTTCTTT. Amino acid sequence: CASSRQGLNTEAFF.

Only a few counts were recorded for this clonotype. The genes are TRBV4-3 and TRBJ2-1; 9 bases are a match to TRBD1. Germline CDR1 reads LGHNA; CDR2 reads YSLEER. V lost 4 bases, J lost 1 base, and 5 bases stayed unmatched. The CDR3 length is 16 residues. The CDR3, as DNA: TGCGCCAGCAGCCCTGGGACAGGGTTGTCCTACAATGAGCAGTTCTTC. Translated: CASSPGTGLSYNEQFF.

The rearrangement uses TRBV7-9 and TRBJ2-7, with 11 bases lining up with TRBD2. V shed 5 bases and J 3 bases; nucleotides not matched to a gene: 6. The germline V gene encodes CDR1 SEHNR and CDR2 FQNEAQ (reference sequence). The CDR3 has 15 residues. The CDR3 is CASSPSGTSGYEQYF. CDR3 DNA: TGTGCCAGCAGCCCGTCCGGGACTAGCGGCTACGAGCAGTACTTC.

This clonotype was picked up a small number of times. This chain links TRBV28 with TRBJ2-7, with D unclear. The CDR3 runs to 13 residues. V shed 5 bases and J shed 5 bases, with 13 bases lying between them. Per the germline V gene, CDR1 is MDHEN and CDR2 is SYDVKM. Written as DNA, the CDR3 is TGTGCCAGCAGTGAACGCCCTCTCCACGAGCAGTACTTC. It codes for CASSERPLHEQYF.

Many counts were recorded for this clonotype. V usage is TRBV29-1 and J usage is TRBJ2-1; D might be TRBD2 (6 bases). There are 14 residues in the CDR3. CDR1 is SQVTM, CDR2 ANQGSEA, per germline. Trimming removed 8 bases from V and 0 bases from J, with 14 bases in between. The CDR3: CSSVPGLSYNEQFF. The CDR3 DNA sequence: TGCAGCTCCGTACCGGGACTCTCCTACAATGAGCAGTTCTTC.

The chain recombines TRBV4-1 with TRBJ2-1; D is uncertain. Germline values: CDR1 MGHRA, CDR2 YSYEKL. This CDR3 has 17 amino acids. V shed 0 bases and J shed 0 bases, with 12 bases lying between them. CDR3 protein: CASSQEPIPDSYNEQFF. The DNA of the CDR3 is TGCGCCAGCAGCCAAGAGCCCATTCCGGACTCCTACAATGAGCAGTTCTTC.

A few counts support this clonotype. The chain carries TRBV7-9 and TRBJ2-2, with D unresolved. From germline, CDR1 is SEHNR and CDR2 FQNEAQ (reference sequence). V shed 6 bases and J shed 7 bases, with 6 bases lying between them. The CDR3 is 11 residues long. The CDR3 is CASRSSGELFF. The CDR3 region has the DNA TGTGCCAGCAGGTCAAGCGGGGAGCTGTTTTTT.

Ten or more counts support this clonotype. The rearrangement links TRBV9 to TRBJ1-2; TRBD1 matches at 9 bases. Unmatched junction bases numbered 6, after V lost 4 bases and J lost 2 bases. Germline V gene sequence: CDR1 SGDLS, CDR2 YYNGEE. CDR3 length: 15 amino acids. The CDR3 protein is CASSRTGVPNYGYTF. The CDR3 DNA reads as TGTGCCAGCAGCAGGACAGGGGTCCCAAACTATGGCTACACCTTC.